The 8 T cell receptor beta chains presented below share a single source sample, sequenced in a study of T cells after yellow fever vaccination. MiXCR, applied by TCRdb to the 5' RACE reads, yields one record per CDR3 protein. In the table there are 140,000 to 150,000 distinct CDR3 sequences, about 6.2% of which are singletons. This material consisted of CD4+ T cells sorted from PBMCs, taken 10 days after the yellow fever booster vaccination. The receptors originated from a man aged 30-40 years who received the YFV17D yellow fever vaccine.

Concerning this clonotype: This clone may be a read error of a much larger clone one base away. The rearrangement uses TRBV29-1 and TRBJ1-1; weak D call: TRBD1 (6 bases). This CDR3 is built from 13 residues. Germline values: CDR1 SQVTM, CDR2 ANQGSEA. V was trimmed by 5 bases and J by 5 bases, leaving 15 bases between them. CDR3 DNA: TGCAGCGTTCTGGGGGCGATGGAGACTGAAGCTTTCTTT. It is translated as CSVLGAMETEAFF.

The J gene is TRBJ2-3, the V gene TRBV5-4, with TRBD2 matching over 7 bases. Trimming cost V 5 bases and J 5 bases; bases outside gene matches: 14. The length of the CDR3 is 16 residues. Germline CDR1 is SGHNT and CDR2 is YYREEE (reference sequence). The DNA of the CDR3 is TGTGCCAGCAGTTCCCGGGTCGCGGGAGTGGGAGATACGCAGTATTTT. It specifies CASSSRVAGVGDTQYF.

In its sample, this clonotype was seen many times. The chain employs TRBV11-2 and TRBJ2-1, with 7 bases lining up with TRBD2. The trim removed 2 bases at V and 6 bases at J, leaving 7 bases unmatched. The CDR3 is made up of 15 amino acids. Germline-derived CDR1 and CDR2 are SGHAT and FQNNGV. The CDR3 region is CASSLSSPGGNEQFF. The CDR3 DNA follows: TGTGCCAGCAGCTTATCATCTCCGGGGGGCAATGAGCAGTTCTTC.

This clonotype appeared many times. The V call is TRBV28, the J call TRBJ2-3; 8 positions match TRBD2. Unmatched junction bases numbered 11, after V lost 3 bases and J lost 3 bases. Germline CDR1 is MDHEN and CDR2 is SYDVKM. This CDR3 is built from 17 residues. The CDR3 loop reads CASSFLAGLGGTDTQYF. CDR3 coding DNA: TGTGCCAGCAGTTTCCTAGCGGGTCTTGGAGGGACAGATACGCAGTATTTT.

This clonotype was detected ten times or more. This sequence joins TRBV5-5 and TRBJ2-7; D is perhaps TRBD2 (6 bases). Germline V gene data show CDR1 as SGHKS and CDR2 as YYEKEE (reference sequence). Trimming left V 4 bases short and J 0 bases short, with 14 bases between. The CDR3 has 15 amino acids. The CDR3 region has the DNA TGTGCCAGCAGCCGCGGGACTCCATCCTCCTACGAGCAGTACTTC. This translates into CASSRGTPSSYEQYF. The variable domain in full, completed from reference TRBV5-5 and TRBJ2-7, reads DAGVTQSPTHLIKTRGQQVTLRCSPISGHKSVSWYQQVLGQGPQFIFQYYEKEERGRGNFPDRFSARQFPNYSSELNVNALLLGDSALYLCASSRGTPSSYEQYFGPGTRLTVT.

The rearrangement joins TRBV20-1 to TRBJ2-5; 10 nucleotides line up with TRBD2. Germline V gene sequence: CDR1 DFQATT, CDR2 SNEGSKA (reference sequence). Germline trimming cut 1 base from V and 7 bases from J; bases unmatched to any gene: 6. The CDR3 totals 14 residues. In nucleotides, the CDR3 is TGCAGTGCTAGAGTTGGGACTAGCGTCGGGACCCAGTACTTC. Its protein is CSARVGTSVGTQYF.

This clonotype was seen ten or more times. The rearrangement links TRBV12-3 or TRBV12-4 to TRBJ2-1; D not resolved. CDR3 length: 14 residues. Between the trimmed V and J ends, which lost 3 bases and 7 bases, there was a span of 13 bases. In DNA, the CDR3 is TGTGCCAGCAGTTTCGATGGTCCTAGGAATGAGCAGTTCTTC. Its translation is CASSFDGPRNEQFF.

The table lists this clonotype with many counts. The chain joins TRBV20-1 to TRBJ2-3; no firm D call. This CDR3 comprises 12 residues. Germline CDR1 is DFQATT and CDR2 is SNEGSKA (reference sequence). CDR3 bases: TGCTGCGGCACAGCTAGCACAGATACGCAGTATTTT. This sequence encodes CCGTASTDTQYF.